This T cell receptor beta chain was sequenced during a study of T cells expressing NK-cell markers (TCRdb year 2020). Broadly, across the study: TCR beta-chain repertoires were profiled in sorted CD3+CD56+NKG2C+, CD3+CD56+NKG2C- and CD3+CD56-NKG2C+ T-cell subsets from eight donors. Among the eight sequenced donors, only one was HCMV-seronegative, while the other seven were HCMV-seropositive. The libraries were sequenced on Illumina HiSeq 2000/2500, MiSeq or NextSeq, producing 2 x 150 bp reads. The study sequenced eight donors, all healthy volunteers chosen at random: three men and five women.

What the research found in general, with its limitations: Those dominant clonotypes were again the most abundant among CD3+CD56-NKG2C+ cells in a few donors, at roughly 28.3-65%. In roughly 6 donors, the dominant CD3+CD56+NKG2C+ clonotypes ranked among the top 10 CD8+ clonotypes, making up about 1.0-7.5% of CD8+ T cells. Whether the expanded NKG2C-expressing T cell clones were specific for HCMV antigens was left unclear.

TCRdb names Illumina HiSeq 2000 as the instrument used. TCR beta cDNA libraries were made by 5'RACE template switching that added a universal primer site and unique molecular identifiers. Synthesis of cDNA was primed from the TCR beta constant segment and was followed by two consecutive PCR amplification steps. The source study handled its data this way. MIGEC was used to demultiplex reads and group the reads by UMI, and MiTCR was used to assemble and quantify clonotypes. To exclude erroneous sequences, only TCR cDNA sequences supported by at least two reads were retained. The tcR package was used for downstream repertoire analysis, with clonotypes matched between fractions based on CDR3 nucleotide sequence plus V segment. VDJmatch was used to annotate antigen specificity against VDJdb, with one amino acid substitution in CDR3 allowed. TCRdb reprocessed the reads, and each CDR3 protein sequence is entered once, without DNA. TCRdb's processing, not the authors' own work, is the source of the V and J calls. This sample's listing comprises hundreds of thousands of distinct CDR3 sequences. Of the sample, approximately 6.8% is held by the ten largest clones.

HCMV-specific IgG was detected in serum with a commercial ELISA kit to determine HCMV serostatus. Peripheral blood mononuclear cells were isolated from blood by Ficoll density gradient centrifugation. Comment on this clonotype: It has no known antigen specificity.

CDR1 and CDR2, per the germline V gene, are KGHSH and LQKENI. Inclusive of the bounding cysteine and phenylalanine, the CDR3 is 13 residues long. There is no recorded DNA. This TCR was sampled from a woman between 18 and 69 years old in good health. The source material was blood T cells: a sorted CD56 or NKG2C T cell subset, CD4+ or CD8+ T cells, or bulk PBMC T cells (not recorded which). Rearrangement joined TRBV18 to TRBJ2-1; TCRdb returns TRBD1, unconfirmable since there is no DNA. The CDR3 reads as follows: CASSRNPDNEQFF.